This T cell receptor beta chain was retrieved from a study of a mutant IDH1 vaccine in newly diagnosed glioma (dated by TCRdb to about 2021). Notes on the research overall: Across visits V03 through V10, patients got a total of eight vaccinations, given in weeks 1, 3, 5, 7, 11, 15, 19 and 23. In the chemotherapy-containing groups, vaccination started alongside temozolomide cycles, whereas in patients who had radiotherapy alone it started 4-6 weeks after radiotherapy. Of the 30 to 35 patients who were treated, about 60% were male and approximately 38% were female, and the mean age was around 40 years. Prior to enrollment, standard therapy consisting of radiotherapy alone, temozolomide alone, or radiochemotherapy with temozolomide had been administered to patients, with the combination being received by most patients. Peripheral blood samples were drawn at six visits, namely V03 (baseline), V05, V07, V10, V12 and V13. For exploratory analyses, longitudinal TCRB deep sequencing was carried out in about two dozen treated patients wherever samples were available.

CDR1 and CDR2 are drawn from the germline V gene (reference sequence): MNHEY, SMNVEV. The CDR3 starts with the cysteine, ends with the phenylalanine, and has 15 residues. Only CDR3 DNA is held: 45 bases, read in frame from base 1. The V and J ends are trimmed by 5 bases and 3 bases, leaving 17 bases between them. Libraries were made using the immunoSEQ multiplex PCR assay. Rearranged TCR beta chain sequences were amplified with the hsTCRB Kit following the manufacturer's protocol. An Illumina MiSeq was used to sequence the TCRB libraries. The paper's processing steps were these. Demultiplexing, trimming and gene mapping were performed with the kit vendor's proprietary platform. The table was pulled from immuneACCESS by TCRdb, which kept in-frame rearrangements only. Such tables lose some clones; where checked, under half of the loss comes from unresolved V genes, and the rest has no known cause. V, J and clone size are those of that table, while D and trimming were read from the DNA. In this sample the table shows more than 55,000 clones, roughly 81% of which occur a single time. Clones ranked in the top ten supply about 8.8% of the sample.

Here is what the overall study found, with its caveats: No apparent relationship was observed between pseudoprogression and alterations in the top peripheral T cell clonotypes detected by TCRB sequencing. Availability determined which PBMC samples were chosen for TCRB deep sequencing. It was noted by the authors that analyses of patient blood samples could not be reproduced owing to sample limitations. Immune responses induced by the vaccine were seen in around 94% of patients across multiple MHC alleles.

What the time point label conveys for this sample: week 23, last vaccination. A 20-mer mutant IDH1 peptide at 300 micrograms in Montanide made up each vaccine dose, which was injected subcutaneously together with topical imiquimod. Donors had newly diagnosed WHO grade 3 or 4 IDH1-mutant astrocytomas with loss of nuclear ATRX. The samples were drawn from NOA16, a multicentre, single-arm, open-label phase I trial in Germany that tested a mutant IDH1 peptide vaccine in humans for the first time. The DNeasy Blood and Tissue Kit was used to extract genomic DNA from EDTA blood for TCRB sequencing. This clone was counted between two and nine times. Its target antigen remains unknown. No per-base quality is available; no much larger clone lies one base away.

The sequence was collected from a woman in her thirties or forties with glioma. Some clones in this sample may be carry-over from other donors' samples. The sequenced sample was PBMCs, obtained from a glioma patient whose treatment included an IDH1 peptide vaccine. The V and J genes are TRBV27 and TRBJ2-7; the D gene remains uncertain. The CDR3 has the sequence CASSPGFSRHYEQYF. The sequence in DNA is TGTGCCAGCAGTCCTGGGTTTAGCCGACACTACGAGCAGTACTTC.